The TCR beta chain under discussion was sequenced for a study of cytomegalovirus exposure and HLA in healthy donors. In this sample, this clone turned up once. The PCR contained 60 Vbeta and 13 Jbeta primers. Clones were read by immunoSEQ multiplex PCR, and TCRdb kept only the in-frame ones, dropping some. The sample has over 150,000 clones; 82% are singletons. Per the germline V gene, CDR1 is MNHEY and CDR2 is SVGAGI. CDR3 size: 12 residues. Trimming pared 5 bases from V and 5 bases from J, leaving 9 bases between. The specimen was PBMCs. V and J are TRBV6-5 and TRBJ1-1; possibly TRBD1 for D (5 bases). The sequence was obtained from a girl aged 2-9 years in good health and CMV-seropositive. The CDR3 region has the DNA TGTGCCAGCAGTCGGGGGGAAACTGAAGCTTTCTTT. Its protein product is CASSRGETEAFF.